This is a list of T cell receptor beta chains from one sample in a study of T cell repertoires in cytomegalovirus infection. TCRdb independently ran MiXCR on the reads; one entry per CDR3 protein. The table has approximately 1,000,000 distinct CDR3 sequences, around 32% seen once; the top ten hold around 15%. These TCRs are of unknown antigen specificity. The specimen comprised cultured CD8+ T cells from PBMCs, sampled from culture after CMV antigen stimulation. All receptors come from a human donor in good health (CMV status not recorded). Some clones in this sample may be carry-over from other donors' samples. CDR3s leave out the opening cysteine and the closing phenylalanine or tryptophan. Fields, in order: CDR3 protein, J gene, D gene, V gene, clone size. D genes are given only for firm matches. Some rows mark clone size as missing; the rest say once, few, many or name a class of expanded clone.

ASSEARASGNTIY,TRBJ1-3,NA,TRBV2,NA
ASSLAIDRAYNSPLH,TRBJ1-6,TRBD1,TRBV7-8,many
ANSIARTGPNTGELF,TRBJ2-2,TRBD1,TRBV19,NA
ASSLGQAGLRGANVLT,TRBJ2-6,NA,TRBV27,NA
ATTPGQYNSPLH,TRBJ1-6,TRBD1,TRBV7-9,few
ASSDTLRDSPLH,TRBJ1-6,TRBD1,TRBV2,NA
ASSLGQGNEAF,TRBJ1-1,TRBD1,TRBV27,NA
ASSGGDGTNEQF,TRBJ2-1,TRBD2,TRBV12-3/TRBV12-4,NA
ASSPANRGILTDTQY,TRBJ2-3,NA,TRBV18,NA
ASSDWDEKLF,TRBJ1-4,NA,TRBV25-1,NA
SARDIRTYNEQF,TRBJ2-1,NA,TRBV20-1,NA
ASSYSGGLTEAF,TRBJ1-1,NA,TRBV6-5,NA
SATGGGYT,TRBJ1-2,NA,TRBV20-1,NA
ASSNRDRRQPQH,TRBJ1-5,TRBD1,TRBV6-6,few
ASSPLAGGPDTGELF,TRBJ2-2,TRBD2,TRBV7-2,many
ASSQDFGERNTEAF,TRBJ1-1,NA,TRBV4-1,few
ASSAGGEAEAF,TRBJ1-1,TRBD1,TRBV7-9,NA
ASSRGHSSSNEQF,TRBJ2-1,NA,TRBV6-1,NA
ASSPLGRGGHEQF,TRBJ2-1,TRBD2,TRBV7-2,many
ASSFEKTGGLNNEQF,TRBJ2-1,TRBD2,TRBV12-3/TRBV12-4,NA
ASSEVGGADTQY,TRBJ2-3,NA,TRBV2,NA
ASSFIGGNSPLH,TRBJ1-6,NA,TRBV27,NA
ASSLNSPLH,TRBJ1-6,NA,TRBV7-2,many
ARSPYDRGHRTDTQY,TRBJ2-3,TRBD1,TRBV5-3,few
ASSFGTSGGSGTQY,TRBJ2-5,TRBD2,TRBV27,NA
ASSLAVGARNIQY,TRBJ2-4,NA,TRBV11-1,many
SAEFRDRVKNIQY,TRBJ2-4,TRBD1,TRBV20-1,NA
ASKGDLDEQF,TRBJ2-1,NA,TRBV2,NA
ASSLDRANGELF,TRBJ2-2,NA,TRBV5-6,NA
ASSPGSGLAGGGNTGELF,TRBJ2-2,TRBD2,TRBV7-6,few
ASSQAGTGMFSNQPQH,TRBJ1-5,TRBD1,TRBV4-2,NA
ASTDPMTGGYFGYT,TRBJ1-2,TRBD1,TRBV19,few
ASRLAGGTNTGELF,TRBJ2-2,TRBD2,TRBV7-7,few
ASRWEFEAF,TRBJ1-1,NA,TRBV10-2,NA
ASSEGYSSNEKLF,TRBJ1-4,NA,TRBV2,few
ASSPRGPNSPLH,TRBJ1-6,NA,TRBV14,NA
ASSLAEYTEAF,TRBJ1-1,NA,TRBV12-3/TRBV12-4,many
ASSPQPEQY,TRBJ2-7,NA,TRBV18,few
ASSYTSGGAGGETQY,TRBJ2-5,TRBD2,TRBV6-5,NA
ASIWMPGPKKNTGELF,TRBJ2-2,NA,TRBV6-2/TRBV6-3,NA
ASSSGGGGDKDEQF,TRBJ2-1,NA,TRBV7-2,NA
ASSARLAGLNNEQF,TRBJ2-1,TRBD2,TRBV19,few
ASSRSGGAFFGPLPDTQY,TRBJ2-3,TRBD2,TRBV7-2,many
ASSLGPQTQETQY,TRBJ2-5,NA,TRBV7-9,NA
ATGQVYNEQF,TRBJ2-1,TRBD1,TRBV6-2/TRBV6-3,few
ASLGPREAEAF,TRBJ1-1,NA,TRBV7-6,few
ASSLYGGADEQF,TRBJ2-1,TRBD2,TRBV5-4,few
ASSVRLAGGPGTQY,TRBJ2-3,TRBD2,TRBV9,NA
ASSPQMPDGEF,TRBJ2-1,NA,TRBV5-1,NA